This TCR beta chain was captured in a study of blood T cell repertoires in COVID-19. Study overall: Acute and convalescent COVID-19 samples came from the United States, Italy and Spain.

CDR1 is SGHTA, CDR2 FQGNSA, per germline. Germline trimming cut 5 bases from V and 4 bases from J; bases unmatched to any gene: 9. The length of the CDR3 is 15 residues. Data came from immunoSEQ multiplex PCR; TCRdb stores just in-frame clones and leaves some out. Of fewer than 45,000 clones in the sample, 74% were seen once. The receptor was isolated from a man between 65 and 85 years old with COVID-19, enrolled during active disease. The sequencing sample was made of peripheral blood. The rearrangement uses TRBV7-2 and TRBJ2-7; 9 nucleotides align to TRBD2. CDR3 in amino acids: CASSRRAGGPYEQYF. DNA for the CDR3: TGTGCCAGCAGCCGTCGGGCGGGGGGGCCTTACGAGCAGTACTTC.